This TCR beta chain is from a study of cytomegalovirus exposure and HLA in healthy donors. The PCR used 60 Vbeta and 13 Jbeta primers. Libraries were prepared by immunoSEQ multiplex PCR; TCRdb keeps only in-frame clonotypes and omits some of them. The sample lists about 140,000 clones; around 77% were seen once. This clone was seen only a few times. This CDR3 comprises 13 residues. V lost 3 bases and J lost 5; bases outside the gene matches: 3. Germline CDR1 SGHRS, CDR2 YFSETQ. The material sequenced was PBMCs. This clonotype originated in a woman in her fifties or sixties in good health and CMV-seronegative. The chain is built from TRBV5-1 and TRBJ1-1, with 8 bases fitting TRBD1. CDR3: CASSSRQGTEAFF. CDR3 nucleotide sequence: TGCGCCAGCAGCTCGCGACAGGGGACTGAAGCTTTCTTT.